These 30 T cell receptor beta chains were sequenced from one sample in a study of blood T cell repertoires in COVID-19. This table comes from immunoSEQ multiplex PCR, and its TCRdb copy is limited to in-frame clones, with some not included. This sample carries hundreds of thousands of clones, 85% to 90% of them seen once, and the ten largest clones take around 1.8%. The sample taken for sequencing was PBMCs or T cells enriched from blood (not recorded which). Receptors were obtained from a man between 40 and 49 years old who had recovered from COVID-19.

This clone was recorded only once. The V gene is TRBV5-4, the J gene TRBJ1-4, with D possibly TRBD1 on 5 matching bases. The V end lost 0 bases, the J end lost 5 bases, and 11 bases lay between the germline ends. The germline V gene has CDR1 SGHNT and CDR2 YYREEE (reference sequence). The CDR3 is 15 amino acids. CDR3 sequence: CASSLAQGNNEKLFF. The CDR3 DNA reads TGTGCCAGCAGCTTGGCCCAGGGTAACAATGAAAAACTGTTTTTT.

V usage is TRBV7-2 and J usage is TRBJ1-4; D perhaps matches TRBD1 (5 bases). This CDR3 is 14 amino acids long. Germline V gene data show CDR1 as SGHTA and CDR2 as FQGNSA. V lost 1 base and J 11 bases, leaving 14 bases between the germline ends. The CDR3, as DNA: TGTGCCAGCAGCTTAGTAGGGGATGGAAAGAAACTGTTTTTT. Protein: CASSLVGDGKKLFF.

The chain is built from TRBV27 and TRBJ2-2; TRBD1 matches 10 bases. CDR1 MNHEY and CDR2 SMNVEV come from the germline V gene (reference sequence). With V trimmed by 5 bases and J by 5 bases, 14 bases remained unmatched. CDR3 length: 18 amino acids. The CDR3 is CASSPRLLPGQGTGELFF. The CDR3 nucleotides read TGTGCCAGCAGTCCGCGTCTCTTACCGGGACAGGGGACCGGGGAGCTGTTTTTT.

The chain has TRBV4-1 and TRBJ2-5, with 8 bases identical to TRBD2. The CDR3 length is 19 residues. J gave up 2 bases and V 1 base, and 15 bases lay outside the gene matches. Germline CDR1 MGHRA, CDR2 YSYEKL. CDR3 protein: CASSQAPWEAGGRQETQYF. In DNA, the CDR3 is TGCGCCAGCAGCCAAGCCCCTTGGGAGGCGGGGGGAAGACAAGAGACCCAGTACTTC.

Here the CDR3 DNA reads TGTGCCAGCAGTGAATACATAGAGGTGGGCTACACCTTC. Amino acid sequence: CASSEYIEVGYTF. The chain couples TRBV25-1 to TRBJ1-2; no clear D. This CDR3 is built from 13 residues. The germline V gene encodes CDR1 MGHDK and CDR2 SYGVNS. Trimming pared 0 bases from V and 8 bases from J, leaving 10 bases between.

The V call is TRBV4-1, the J call TRBJ2-5; 7 bases agree with TRBD2. CDR3 length: 16 amino acids. V was pared by 0 bases and J by 12 bases, with 16 bases of the junction left unmatched. Looked up from germline, CDR1 is MGHRA and CDR2 is YSYEKL. The DNA for the CDR3 is TGCGCCAGCAGCCAAGATTTCGAGGCGCGGGGGACCAGAAAGTACTTC. It specifies CASSQDFEARGTRKYF.

CDR3 loop: CASSLVRGAGGPYGEQYF. In nucleotides, the CDR3 is TGTGCCAGCAGCTTAGTCAGGGGTGCGGGGGGGCCCTACGGCGAGCAGTACTTC. The chain has TRBV11-2 and TRBJ2-7; 9 positions match TRBD2. V lost 1 base and J lost 6; bases outside the gene matches: 16. Germline-derived CDR1 and CDR2 are SGHAT and FQNNGV. CDR3 length: 18 amino acids. Variable domain in full (rest from reference TRBV11-2 and TRBJ2-7): EAGVAQSPRYKIIEKRQSVAFWCNPISGHATLYWYQQILGQGPKLLIQFQNNGVVDDSQLPKDRFSAERLKGVDSTLKIQPAKLEDSAVYLCASSLVRGAGGPYGEQYFGPGTRLTVT.

The chain has TRBV28 and TRBJ2-2, with 9 bases lining up with TRBD1. The germline V gene has CDR1 MDHEN and CDR2 SYDVKM. V trimming: 6 bases; J trimming: 7 bases; junction bases outside the gene matches: 12. The CDR3 totals 16 residues. CDR3 sequence: CASRVGGQGNVGELFF. The DNA of the CDR3 is TGTGCCAGCAGGGTAGGAGGACAGGGGAACGTCGGGGAGCTGTTTTTT.

Concerning this clone itself: A much larger clone lies a single base off, so this may be a read error. Other DNA sequences in the same sample also yield this CDR3. The V and J genes are TRBV5-6 and TRBJ2-7, with 7 bases identical to TRBD1. CDR1 and CDR2 (germline): SGHDT, YYEEEE. The CDR3 contains 14 residues. Trimming cost V 0 bases and J 2 bases; bases outside gene matches: 2. This CDR3 reads CASSLGQGAYEQYF. For the CDR3, the DNA is TGTGCCAGCAGCTTGGGTCAGGGGGCCTACGAGCAGTACTTC. The full variable domain, in which reference TRBV5-6 and TRBJ2-7 provide the parts outside the CDR3, is DAGVTQSPTHLIKTRGQQVTLRCSPKSGHDTVSWYQQALGQGPQFIFQYYEEEERQRGNFPDRFSGHQFPNYSSELNVNALLLGDSALYLCASSLGQGAYEQYFGPGTRLTVT.

This chain links TRBV6-5 with TRBJ1-1, with TRBD1 as a possible D gene (6 bases). Germline V gene sequence: CDR1 MNHEY, CDR2 SVGAGI. Deletions cut 1 base from V and 5 bases from J, with 14 bases between. The CDR3 extends over 15 amino acids. The CDR3 DNA is TGTGCCAGCAGTTACTGGGCAGGGGCCAGGACTGAAGCTTTCTTT. It specifies CASSYWAGARTEAFF.

The chain links TRBV19 to TRBJ2-5, with TRBD1 as a possible D gene (8 bases). CDR1 is LNHDA and CDR2 is SQIVND in the germline V gene (reference sequence). This CDR3 region has 13 residues. V dropped 5 bases and J dropped 5 bases, with 12 bases sitting between them. The CDR3 reads CASSVQGGETQYF. The CDR3 DNA reads as TGTGCCAGTAGTGTACAGGGGGGGGAGACCCAGTACTTC.

The J gene is TRBJ1-2, the V gene TRBV7-6, with TRBD1 identical over 10 bases. Germline V CDR1 and CDR2: SGHVS, FNYEAQ. The junction had 5 bases not matched to a gene; V was cut back by 5 bases and J by 2 bases. This CDR3 is 15 amino acids long. CDR3 bases: TGTGCCAGCAGCCCAGGGACAGGGGCGAACTATGGCTACACCTTC. This sequence encodes CASSPGTGANYGYTF.

This clone was counted a single time. The CDR3 reads CASTPLAGGSTDTQYF. The CDR3 DNA reads as TGTGCCAGTACCCCCCTAGCGGGAGGTAGCACAGATACGCAGTATTTT. This chain connects TRBV28 to TRBJ2-3, with TRBD2 identical over 11 bases. This CDR3 region has 16 residues. V lost 9 bases and J lost 0; bases outside the gene matches: 8. Germline assignment: CDR1 MDHEN and CDR2 SYDVKM.

The rearrangement joins TRBV10-3 to TRBJ1-2; possible D gene TRBD1, 5 bases. V lost 2 bases and J lost 2, with 9 bases in between. Germline V gene data show CDR1 as ENHRY and CDR2 as SYGVKD. There are 14 residues in the CDR3. The chain's CDR3 is CAISEQQGNYGYTF. The CDR3 nucleotides are TGTGCCATCAGTGAGCAGCAGGGAAACTATGGCTACACCTTC.

Written as DNA, the CDR3 is TGCGCCAGCAGCCTCACAGGGTTCAATCAGCCCCAGCATTTT. This codes for CASSLTGFNQPQHF. The J gene is TRBJ1-5, the V gene TRBV4-1; maybe TRBD1 (6 bases). Germline CDR1 MGHRA, CDR2 YSYEKL. CDR3 size: 14 residues. The ends were cut back, 4 bases at V and 3 bases at J, with 10 bases in the middle.

The V call is TRBV18, the J call TRBJ2-1; 11 bases line up with TRBD2. The CDR3 runs 15 residues. The germline V gene has CDR1 KGHSH and CDR2 LQKENI. V lost 10 bases to trimming and J lost 3 bases; unmatched junction nucleotides: 8. The CDR3 nucleotides are TGTGCCAACTCCCCGGGACTAGCGGACTACAATGAGCAGTTCTTC. Its translation is CANSPGLADYNEQFF.

The chain combines TRBV10-1 with TRBJ2-2; D is perhaps TRBD1 (7 bases). This CDR3 region has 14 residues. V was clipped by 3 bases and J by 5 bases, with 10 bases between them. Germline-derived CDR1 and CDR2 are WNHNN and SYGVQD (reference sequence). The CDR3 spells CASSEQGRTGELFF. Here the CDR3 DNA reads TGCGCCAGCAGTGAACAGGGGAGGACCGGGGAGCTGTTTTTT.

This clone has just one count. The V gene is TRBV9, the J gene TRBJ2-3; 8 nucleotides match TRBD1. The V gene's germline CDR1 is SGDLS and CDR2 YYNGEE. V shed 2 bases and J 2 bases; nucleotides not matched to a gene: 1. The CDR3 covers 14 residues. The CDR3, as DNA: TGTGCCAGCAGCGTGACAGGGGTCACAGATACGCAGTATTTT. Its translation is CASSVTGVTDTQYF.

The table lists this clone with a few counts. For the CDR3, the DNA is TGTGCCAGCGAAGGGAGAGGGCACGGAAATTCACCCCTCCACTTT. The encoded protein is CASEGRGHGNSPLHF. This chain uses TRBV3-1 (or the pseudogene TRBV3-2) with TRBJ1-6; D gene ambiguous. This CDR3 spans 15 amino acids. V was trimmed by 8 bases and J by 7 bases, leaving 18 bases between them. Germline V gene lookup returns CDR1 LGHDT and CDR2 YNNKEL (reference sequence).

The chain carries TRBV12-3 or TRBV12-4 and TRBJ1-5; no clear D. V lost 2 bases and J lost 4, with 6 bases in between. The CDR3 covers 13 residues. This CDR3 reads CASSLTRNQPQHF. The CDR3, as DNA: TGTGCCAGCAGTTTAACTAGGAATCAGCCCCAGCATTTT.

The chain carries TRBV7-8 and TRBJ2-7; a weak D match, TRBD2 (6 bases). Germline loops: CDR1 SGHVS, CDR2 FQNEAQ. The V gene lost 8 bases and the J gene lost 1 base, with 12 bases spanning the gap. CDR3 length: 13 amino acids. CDR3 amino acids: CASGGWESYEQYF. The CDR3 bases are TGTGCCAGCGGGGGGTGGGAGTCCTACGAGCAGTACTTC.

This chain connects TRBV27 to TRBJ1-5; 7 bases match TRBD1. The junction had 6 bases not matched to a gene; V was cut back by 6 bases and J by 7 bases. The CDR3 is 13 amino acids. In germline, CDR1 is MNHEY, CDR2 SMNVEV (reference sequence). The CDR3 nucleotides are TGTGCCAGCAGCGGGGACAGTAAACAGCCCCAGCATTTT. Translating gives CASSGDSKQPQHF.

The sample holds a few counts of this clone. V and J are TRBV7-2 and TRBJ1-5, with D hard to call. Germline assignment: CDR1 SGHTA and CDR2 FQGNSA. The CDR3 runs to 13 residues. Trimming cost V 1 base and J 4 bases, with 5 bases left between them. CDR3 sequence reads: CASSLDSNQPQHF. DNA of the CDR3: TGTGCCAGCAGCTTAGATTCAAATCAGCCCCAGCATTTT.

CDR3 sequence reads: CASSQEWGEARNIQYF. The CDR3, as DNA: TGTGCCAGCAGCCAAGAATGGGGGGAGGCGCGAAACATTCAGTACTTC. The V call is TRBV4-2, the J call TRBJ2-4; TRBD2 is a possible D gene (6 bases). Germline V gene lookup returns CDR1 LGHNA and CDR2 YNFKEQ. Trimming took 0 bases from V and 6 from J, leaving 15 bases between them. The CDR3 has 16 residues.

This chain uses TRBV15 with TRBJ2-7; 7 nucleotides align to TRBD1. After removal of 0 bases from V and 2 bases from J, the junction contained 1 base not matched to a gene. The CDR3 is made up of 14 amino acids. Per the germline V gene, CDR1 is LNHNV and CDR2 is YYDKDF (reference sequence). The CDR3 reads CATSRDRGPYEQYF. The CDR3 nucleotides read TGTGCCACCAGCAGAGATAGGGGGCCCTACGAGCAGTACTTC.

The rearrangement links TRBV2 to TRBJ2-1, with TRBD2 matching 7 bases. With V trimmed by 6 bases and J by 8 bases, 13 bases remained unmatched. There are 15 residues in the CDR3. In germline, CDR1 is SNHLY, CDR2 FYNNEI. In DNA form, the CDR3 reads TGTGCCAGCAGCCGACTAGCTTTTGGCTCCGATGAGCAGTTCTTC. Encoded protein: CASSRLAFGSDEQFF. Full variable domain (outside the CDR3, taken from reference TRBV2 and TRBJ2-1): EPEVTQTPSHQVTQMGQEVILRCVPISNHLYFYWYRQILGQKVEFLVSFYNNEISEKSEIFDDQFSVERPDGSNFTLKIRSTKLEDSAMYFCASSRLAFGSDEQFFGPGTRLTVL.

This CDR3 reads CASSSPSGFLESRELFF. The DNA for the CDR3 is TGCGCCAGCAGCTCTCCATCGGGGTTTCTCGAATCAAGGGAGCTGTTTTTT. This chain joins TRBV5-1 and TRBJ2-2; perhaps TRBD2 as D (5 bases). The germline V gene has CDR1 SGHRS and CDR2 YFSETQ. Deletions cut 3 bases from V and 9 bases from J, with 24 bases between. The CDR3 loop spans 17 amino acids.

The V and J genes are TRBV5-5 and TRBJ2-1; 9 positions match TRBD2. The CDR3 extends over 17 amino acids. Germline V gene data show CDR1 as SGHKS and CDR2 as YYEKEE (reference sequence). The junction had 6 bases not matched to a gene; V was cut back by 0 bases and J by 2 bases. CDR3 coding DNA: TGTGCCAGCAGCTTGGCCTGGCGGGAGGGCCCCTACAATGAGCAGTTCTTC. This sequence encodes CASSLAWREGPYNEQFF.

The CDR3 loop reads CASSLEGTSANGELFF. For the CDR3, the DNA is TGTGCCAGCAGCTTAGAGGGGACTAGCGCAAACGGGGAGCTGTTTTTT. The chain links TRBV11-3 to TRBJ2-2, with 10 bases fitting TRBD2. J lost 7 bases, V lost 0 bases, and 5 bases had no gene match. CDR1 SGHNT and CDR2 YENEEA come from the germline V gene. CDR3 length equals 16 residues.

CDR3 loop: CASSLSSSYNEQFF. CDR3 nucleotides: TGTGCCAGCAGCCTATCGAGCTCCTACAATGAGCAGTTCTTC. The chain has TRBV14 and TRBJ2-1, with unresolved D. From germline, CDR1 is SGHDN and CDR2 FVKESK. This CDR3 comprises 14 residues. V was trimmed by 4 bases and J by 0 bases, leaving 7 bases between them.